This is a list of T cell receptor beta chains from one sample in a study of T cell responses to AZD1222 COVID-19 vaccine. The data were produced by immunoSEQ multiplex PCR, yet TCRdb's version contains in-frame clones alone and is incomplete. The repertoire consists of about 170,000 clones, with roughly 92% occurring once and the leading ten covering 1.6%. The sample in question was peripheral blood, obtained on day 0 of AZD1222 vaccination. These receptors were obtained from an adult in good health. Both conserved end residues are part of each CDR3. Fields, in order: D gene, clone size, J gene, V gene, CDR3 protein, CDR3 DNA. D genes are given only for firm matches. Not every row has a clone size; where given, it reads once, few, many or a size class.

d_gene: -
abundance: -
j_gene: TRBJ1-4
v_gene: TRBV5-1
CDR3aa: CASSSPGGRTEKLFF
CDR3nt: TGCGCCAGCAGCTCCCCGGGGGGCAGAACTGAAAAACTGTTTTTT

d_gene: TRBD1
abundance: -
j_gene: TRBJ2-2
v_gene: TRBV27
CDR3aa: CASSYPRGQGVRELFF
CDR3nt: TGTGCCAGCAGTTACCCCCGGGGACAGGGGGTTAGGGAGCTGTTTTTT

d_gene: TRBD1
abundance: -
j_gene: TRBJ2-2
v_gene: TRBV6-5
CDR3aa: CASSGQGAGELFF
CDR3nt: TGTGCCAGCAGCGGACAGGGTGCCGGGGAGCTGTTTTTT

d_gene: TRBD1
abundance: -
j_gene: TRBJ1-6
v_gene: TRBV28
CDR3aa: CASSLAQGRNSPLHF
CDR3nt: TGTGCCAGCAGTTTAGCACAGGGGCGTAACTCACCCCTCCACTTT

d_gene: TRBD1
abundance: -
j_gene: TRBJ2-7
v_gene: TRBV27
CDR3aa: CASSKGQGYEQYF
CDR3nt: TGTGCCAGCAGCAAGGGACAGGGCTACGAGCAGTACTTC

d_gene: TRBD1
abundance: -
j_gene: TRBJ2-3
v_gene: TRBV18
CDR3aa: CASSPQGAVTDTQYF
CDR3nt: TGTGCCAGCTCTCCACAGGGGGCTGTCACAGATACGCAGTATTTT

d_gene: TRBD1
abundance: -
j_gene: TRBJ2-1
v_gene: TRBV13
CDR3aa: CASSLGQGVNEQFF
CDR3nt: TGTGCCAGCAGCTTGGGACAGGGGGTTAATGAGCAGTTCTTC

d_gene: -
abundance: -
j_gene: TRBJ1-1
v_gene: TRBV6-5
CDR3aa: CASSFQRNTEAFF
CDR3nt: TGTGCCAGCAGTTTCCAGAGGAACACTGAAGCTTTCTTT

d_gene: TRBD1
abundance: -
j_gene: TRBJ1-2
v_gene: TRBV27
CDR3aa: CASSSLTGGLRGYTF
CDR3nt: TGTGCCAGCAGTTCCCTGACAGGGGGTTTGAGAGGCTACACCTTC

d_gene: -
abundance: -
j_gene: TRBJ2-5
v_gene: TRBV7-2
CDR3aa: CASSLALRGRETQYF
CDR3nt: TGTGCCAGCAGCTTAGCGCTCAGGGGAAGAGAGACCCAGTACTTC

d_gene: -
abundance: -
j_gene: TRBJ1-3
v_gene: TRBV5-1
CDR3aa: CASSLGGPGAGNTIYF
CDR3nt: TGCGCCAGCAGCTTGGGGGGTCCGGGGGCCGGAAACACCATATATTTT

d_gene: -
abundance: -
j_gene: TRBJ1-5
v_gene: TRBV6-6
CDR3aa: CASTRSNQPQHF
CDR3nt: TGTGCCAGCACAAGGAGCAATCAGCCCCAGCATTTT

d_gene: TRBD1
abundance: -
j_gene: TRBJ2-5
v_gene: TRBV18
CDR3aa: CASSPGQGGRETQYF
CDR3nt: TGTGCCAGCTCTCCGGGACAGGGGGGTAGAGAGACCCAGTACTTC

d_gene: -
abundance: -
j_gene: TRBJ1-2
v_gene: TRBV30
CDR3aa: CAWSVRQGYGYTF
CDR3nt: TGTGCCTGGAGTGTACGGCAGGGCTATGGCTACACCTTC

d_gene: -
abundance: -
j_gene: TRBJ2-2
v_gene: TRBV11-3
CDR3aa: CASSLKTAGELFF
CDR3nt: TGTGCCAGCAGCTTAAAGACGGCCGGGGAGCTGTTTTTT

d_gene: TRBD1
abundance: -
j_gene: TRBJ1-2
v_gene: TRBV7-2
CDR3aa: CASSLALDREGGYTF
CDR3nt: TGTGCCAGCAGCTTAGCCCTCGACAGGGAAGGAGGCTACACCTTC

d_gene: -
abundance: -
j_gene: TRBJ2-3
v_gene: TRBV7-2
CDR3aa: CASSLAIPRTDTQYF
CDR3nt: TGTGCCAGCAGCTTAGCGATCCCCCGCACAGATACGCAGTATTTT

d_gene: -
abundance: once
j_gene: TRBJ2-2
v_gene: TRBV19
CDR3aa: CASTPWDGSFGGELFF
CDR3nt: TGTGCCAGTACCCCCTGGGACGGGAGCTTCGGCGGGGAGCTGTTTTTT

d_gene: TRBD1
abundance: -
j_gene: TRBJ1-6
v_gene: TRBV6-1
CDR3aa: CASNPDRGSPLHF
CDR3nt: TGTGCCAGCAATCCGGACAGGGGTTCACCCCTCCACTTT

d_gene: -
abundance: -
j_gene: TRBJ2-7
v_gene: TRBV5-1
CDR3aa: CASSLQGLLSSYEQYF
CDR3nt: TGCGCCAGCAGCTTACAGGGCCTACTAAGCTCCTACGAGCAGTACTTC

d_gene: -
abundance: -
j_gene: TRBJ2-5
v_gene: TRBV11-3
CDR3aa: CASSSHSGEGVETQYF
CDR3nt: TGTGCCAGCAGCTCCCACAGTGGGGAAGGAGTGGAGACCCAGTACTTC

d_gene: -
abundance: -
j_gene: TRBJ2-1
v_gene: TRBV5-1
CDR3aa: CASSFAGSYNEQFF
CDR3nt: TGCGCCAGCAGCTTCGCAGGCTCCTACAATGAGCAGTTCTTC

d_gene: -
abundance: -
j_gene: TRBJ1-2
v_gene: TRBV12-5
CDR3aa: CASGPGRNYGYTF
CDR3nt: TGTGCTAGTGGCCCCGGTCGAAACTATGGCTACACCTTC

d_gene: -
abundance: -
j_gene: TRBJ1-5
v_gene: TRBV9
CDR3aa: CASSVDGYSNQPQHF
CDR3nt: TGTGCCAGCAGCGTAGATGGTTATAGCAATCAGCCCCAGCATTTT

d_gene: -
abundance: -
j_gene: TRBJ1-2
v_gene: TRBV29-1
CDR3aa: CSVLDPGDYTF
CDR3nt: TGCAGCGTTCTGGACCCAGGGGACTACACCTTC

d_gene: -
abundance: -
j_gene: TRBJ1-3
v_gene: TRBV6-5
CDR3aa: CASSGPTVFTIYF
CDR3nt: TGTGCCAGCAGCGGCCCCACGGTTTTCACCATATATTTT

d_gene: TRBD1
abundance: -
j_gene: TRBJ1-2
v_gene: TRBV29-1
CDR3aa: CSVGRQGTSGYTF
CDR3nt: TGCAGCGTTGGACGACAGGGTACAAGCGGCTACACCTTC

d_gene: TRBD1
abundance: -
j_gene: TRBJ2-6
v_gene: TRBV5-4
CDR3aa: CASSLDRGSRANVLTF
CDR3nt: TGTGCCAGCAGCTTGGACAGGGGGTCAAGGGCCAACGTCCTGACTTTC

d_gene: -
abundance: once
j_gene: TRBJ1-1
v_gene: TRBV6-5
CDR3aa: CASSYNNMNTEAFF
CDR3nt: TGTGCCAGCAGTTACAACAACATGAACACTGAAGCTTTCTTT

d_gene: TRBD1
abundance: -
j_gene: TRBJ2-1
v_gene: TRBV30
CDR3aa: CAWRAYRGRNNEQFF
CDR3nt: TGTGCCTGGAGGGCCTACAGGGGGCGCAACAATGAGCAGTTCTTC

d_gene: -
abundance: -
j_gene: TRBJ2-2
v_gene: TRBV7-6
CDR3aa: CASSLKQGTGELFF
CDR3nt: TGTGCCAGCAGCTTAAAACAGGGAACCGGGGAGCTGTTTTTT

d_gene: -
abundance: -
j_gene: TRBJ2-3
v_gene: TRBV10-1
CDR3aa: CASSQVGSTDTQYF
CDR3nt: TGCGCCAGCTCGCAAGTGGGTAGCACAGATACGCAGTATTTT

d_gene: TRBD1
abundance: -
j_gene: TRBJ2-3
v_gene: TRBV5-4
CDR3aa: CASSLTPGGGTDTQYF
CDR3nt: TGTGCCAGCAGCTTGACGCCAGGGGGCGGCACAGATACGCAGTATTTT

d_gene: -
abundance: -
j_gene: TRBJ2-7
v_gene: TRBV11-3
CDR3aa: CASSPGTDPYEGEQYF
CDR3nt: TGTGCCAGCAGCCCCGGGACGGATCCCTACGAGGGCGAGCAGTACTTC

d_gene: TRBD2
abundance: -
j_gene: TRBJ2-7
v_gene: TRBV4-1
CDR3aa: CASSQDWGGNYEQYF
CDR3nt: TGCGCCAGCAGCCAAGACTGGGGGGGAAACTACGAGCAGTACTTC

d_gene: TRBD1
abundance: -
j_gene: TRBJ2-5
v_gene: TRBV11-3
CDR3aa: CASSTRQGETQYF
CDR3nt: TGTGCCAGCAGCACCAGACAGGGAGAGACCCAGTACTTC

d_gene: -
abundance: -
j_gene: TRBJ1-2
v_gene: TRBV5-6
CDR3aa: CASSIQSELANYGYTF
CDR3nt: TGTGCCAGCAGCATACAGTCAGAGTTAGCTAACTATGGCTACACCTTC

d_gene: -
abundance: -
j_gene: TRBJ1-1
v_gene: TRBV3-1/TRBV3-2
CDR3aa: CASSFQTGVGGTEAFF
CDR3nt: TGTGCCAGCAGCTTTCAAACCGGGGTTGGAGGCACTGAAGCTTTCTTT

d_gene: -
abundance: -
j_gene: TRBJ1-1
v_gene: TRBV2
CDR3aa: CASSGSFTNTEAFF
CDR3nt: TGTGCCAGTAGTGGGTCGTTCACGAACACTGAAGCTTTCTTT

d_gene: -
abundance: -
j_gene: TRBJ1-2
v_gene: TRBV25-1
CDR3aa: CASEAGGPRGYTF
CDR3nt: TGTGCCAGTGAGGCGGGGGGGCCCCGGGGCTACACCTTC

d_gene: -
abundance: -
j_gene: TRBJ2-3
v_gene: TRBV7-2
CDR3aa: CASSQRGREDTQYF
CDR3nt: TGTGCCAGCAGCCAAAGGGGGAGGGAAGATACGCAGTATTTT

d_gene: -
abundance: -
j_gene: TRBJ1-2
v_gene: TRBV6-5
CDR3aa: CAAKARASYGYTF
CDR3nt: TGTGCGGCTAAAGCGCGGGCTAGCTATGGCTACACCTTC

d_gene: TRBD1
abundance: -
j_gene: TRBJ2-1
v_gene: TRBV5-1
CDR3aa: CASSLKTGGNEQFF
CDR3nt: TGCGCCAGCAGCTTGAAGACAGGGGGCAATGAGCAGTTCTTC

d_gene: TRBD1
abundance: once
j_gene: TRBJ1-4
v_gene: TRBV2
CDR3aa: CASSPGTVFEKLFF
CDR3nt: TGTGCCAGCAGTCCCGGGACAGTTTTTGAAAAACTGTTTTTT

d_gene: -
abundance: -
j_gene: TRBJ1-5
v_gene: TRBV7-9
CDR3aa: CASSLAKDIPTRVNQPQHF
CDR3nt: TGTGCCAGCAGCTTAGCGAAGGACATCCCCACGAGGGTCAATCAGCCCCAGCATTTT

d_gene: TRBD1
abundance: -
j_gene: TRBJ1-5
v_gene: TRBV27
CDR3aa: CASSDRENQPQHF
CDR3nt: TGTGCCAGCAGCGACAGGGAAAATCAGCCCCAGCATTTT